A selection of T cell receptor beta chains follows, all from one sample in a study of beta chain features in type 1 diabetes. TCRdb's copy holds only in-frame clones and misses some; the assay was immunoSEQ multiplex PCR. The table records 110,000 to 150,000 clones, about 9.2% of them present only once. Sequences were obtained from central memory CD4+ T cells from blood. The receptors originated from a young man in good health. The CDR3 runs from the conserved cysteine through the conserved F or W. D genes are given only for firm matches. Clone size is given for some rows only: seen once, a few or many times, or a class if the clone is expanded.

d_call clone_size j_call v_call cdr3_aa cdr3_nt
TRBD1 few TRBJ2-7 TRBV29-1 CSVEGTGGSYEQYF TGCAGCGTTGAAGGGACAGGGGGCTCCTACGAGCAGTACTTC
TRBD1 few TRBJ1-2 TRBV29-1 CSVGEVQGAGGYTF TGCAGCGTTGGGGAAGTACAGGGGGCTGGTGGCTACACCTTC
. . TRBJ2-1 TRBV4-3 CASSQPLGDNEQFF TGCGCCAGCAGCCAACCGCTAGGGGACAATGAGCAGTTCTTC
TRBD2 . TRBJ2-3 TRBV6-1 CASSGGDFARDTQYF TGTGCCAGCAGCGGGGGGGACTTCGCTCGAGATACGCAGTATTTT
. . TRBJ2-3 TRBV5-4 CASSLGSGSGTDTQYF TGTGCCAGCAGCTTGGGATCGGGAAGTGGCACAGATACGCAGTATTTT
. . TRBJ1-3 TRBV29-1 CSAHRGTSGNTIYF TGCAGCGCTCATCGAGGTACCTCTGGAAACACCATATATTTT
TRBD2 . TRBJ2-6 TRBV27 CASSHRTSGVNSGANVLTF TGTGCCAGCAGTCACCGGACTAGCGGGGTAAACTCTGGGGCCAACGTCCTGACTTTC
TRBD1 . TRBJ2-3 TRBV5-5 CASTTTGLGDTQYF TGTGCCAGCACCACGACAGGGTTGGGAGATACGCAGTATTTT
. few TRBJ2-2 TRBV18 CASSLRDNTNTGELFF TGTGCCAGCTCACTCAGGGACAATACGAACACCGGGGAGCTGTTTTTT
. . TRBJ1-2 TRBV28 CASSTPQDIGGYTF TGTGCCAGCAGTACGCCCCAGGATATTGGAGGCTACACCTTC
. few TRBJ1-5 TRBV18 CASSPGQRNSNQPQHF TGTGCCAGCTCACCCGGACAGAGAAATAGCAATCAGCCCCAGCATTTT
. few TRBJ2-7 TRBV5-1 CASSLDRMGQASYEQYF TGCGCCAGCAGCTTGGATCGGATGGGCCAGGCCTCCTACGAGCAGTACTTC
TRBD1 . TRBJ1-2 TRBV25-1 CASSEQGARGYTF TGTGCCAGCAGTGAGCAGGGGGCTCGTGGCTACACCTTC
TRBD1 few TRBJ2-1 TRBV5-6 CASSHRQGAFDEQFF TGTGCCAGCAGCCACAGACAGGGGGCGTTCGATGAGCAGTTCTTC
. . TRBJ1-2 TRBV5-5 CASSPLEAPGYGYTF TGTGCCAGCAGCCCTCTTGAGGCGCCGGGTTATGGCTACACCTTC
TRBD2 . TRBJ2-2 TRBV27 CASTNPGTSGAFLHGELFF TGTGCCAGCACTAACCCCGGGACTAGCGGGGCCTTTCTCCACGGGGAGCTGTTTTTT
TRBD1 . TRBJ2-2 TRBV7-8 CASSPRSGTVTGELFF TGTGCCAGCAGTCCAAGGTCGGGGACAGTCACCGGGGAGCTGTTTTTT